The 4 T cell receptor beta chains in this list originate from one sample, sequenced in a study of T cells in localized non-small cell lung cancer. Measured with immunoSEQ multiplex PCR; TCRdb has only the in-frame clones, and not every one. The sample records over 45,000 clones, around 90% being singletons. The sample here was peripheral blood, taken before any cancer treatment. Every receptor here comes from a man aged 40-75 years with stage I squamous cell lung carcinoma.

This clone has only a few counts. The chain combines TRBV7-3 with TRBJ2-2; D gene ambiguous. Trimming left V 5 bases short and J 1 base short, with 8 bases between. The germline CDR1 and CDR2 sequences are SGHTA and FQGTGA. This CDR3 has 14 amino acids. In DNA, the CDR3 is TGTGCCAGCAGCGTCGGGTTGAACACCGGGGAGCTGTTTTTT. Amino acid sequence: CASSVGLNTGELFF.

The J gene is TRBJ1-5, the V gene TRBV5-6; possible D gene TRBD1, 6 bases. Germline V gene data show CDR1 as SGHDT and CDR2 as YYEEEE. The CDR3 sequence is 16 residues long. V lost 2 bases and J 3 bases, leaving 15 bases between the germline ends. The CDR3 spells CASSFYAGASNQPQHF. Written as DNA, the CDR3 is TGTGCCAGCAGCTTTTACGCAGGGGCCTCCAATCAGCCCCAGCATTTT.

This clone has a handful of counts. Distinct nucleotide sequences in the sample also encode this CDR3. J is TRBJ2-7 and V is TRBV27; 8 bases are a match to TRBD2. This CDR3 is 13 amino acids long. V gave up 6 bases and J gave up 7 bases; unmatched junction bases: 8. In germline, CDR1 is MNHEY, CDR2 SMNVEV (reference sequence). CDR3 region: CASSPSGRGEQYF. CDR3 DNA: TGTGCCAGCAGCCCCAGCGGGAGAGGGGAGCAGTACTTC.

The CDR3 nucleotides are TGTGCCAGCAGTTTCCAGAATCAGCCCCAGCATTTT. Translated: CASSFQNQPQHF. The chain is built from TRBV27 and TRBJ1-5, with unresolved D. The CDR3 sequence is 12 residues long. The V and J ends lost 3 bases and 4 bases respectively, with 4 bases between them. CDR1 and CDR2 (germline): MNHEY, SMNVEV (reference sequence).